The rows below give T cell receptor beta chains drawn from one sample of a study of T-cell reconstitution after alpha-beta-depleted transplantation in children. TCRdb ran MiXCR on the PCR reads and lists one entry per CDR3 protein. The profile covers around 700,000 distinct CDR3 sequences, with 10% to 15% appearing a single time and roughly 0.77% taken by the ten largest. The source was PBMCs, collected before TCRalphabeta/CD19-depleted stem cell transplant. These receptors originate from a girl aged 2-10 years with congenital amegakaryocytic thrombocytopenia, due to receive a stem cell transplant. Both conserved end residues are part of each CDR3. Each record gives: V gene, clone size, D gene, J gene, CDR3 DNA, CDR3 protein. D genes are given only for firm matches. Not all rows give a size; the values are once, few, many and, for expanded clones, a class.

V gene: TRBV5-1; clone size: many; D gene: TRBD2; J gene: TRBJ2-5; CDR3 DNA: TGCGCCAGCAGCTTGGGACTAGCGGGAGGGCTAGAGACCCAGTACTTC; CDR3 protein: CASSLGLAGGLETQYF
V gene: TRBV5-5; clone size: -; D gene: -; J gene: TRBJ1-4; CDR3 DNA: TGTGCCAGCAGCTTGTGGGACCTTGCAACTAATGAAAAACTGTTTTTT; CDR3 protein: CASSLWDLATNEKLFF
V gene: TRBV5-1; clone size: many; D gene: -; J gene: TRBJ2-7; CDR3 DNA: TGCGCCAGCAGCTTGGCCTTGGGTCTGGCCTACGAGCAGTACTTC; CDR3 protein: CASSLALGLAYEQYF
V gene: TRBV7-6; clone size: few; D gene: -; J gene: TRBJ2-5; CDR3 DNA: TGTGCCAGCAGCTTAGAGGATAGTGGGGAGACCCAGTACTTC; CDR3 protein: CASSLEDSGETQYF
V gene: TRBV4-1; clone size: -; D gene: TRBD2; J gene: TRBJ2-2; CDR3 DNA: TGCGCCAGCAGCCAAGGTAGCGGGAGGGCCGGAGGGGAGCTGTTTTTT; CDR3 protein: CASSQGSGRAGGELFF
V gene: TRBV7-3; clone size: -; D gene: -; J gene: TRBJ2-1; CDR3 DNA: TGTGCCAGCGGATCTTCTTCCGCGAGCTCCTACAATGAGCAGTTCTTC; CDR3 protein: CASGSSSASSYNEQFF
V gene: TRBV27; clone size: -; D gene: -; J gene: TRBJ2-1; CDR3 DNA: TGTGCCAGCAGTTTATCCGGGACGCGTGAGCAGTTCTTC; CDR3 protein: CASSLSGTREQFF
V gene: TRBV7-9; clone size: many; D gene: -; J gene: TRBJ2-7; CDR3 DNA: TGTGCCAGCACACCTCAGACGGCTGTCTACGAGCAGTACTTC; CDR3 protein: CASTPQTAVYEQYF
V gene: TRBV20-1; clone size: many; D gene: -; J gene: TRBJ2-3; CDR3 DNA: TGCAGTGCTCCCTATTCCACAGATACGCAGTATTTT; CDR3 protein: CSAPYSTDTQYF
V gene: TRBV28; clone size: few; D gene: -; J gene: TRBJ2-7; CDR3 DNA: TGTGCCAGCAGTTATCAGAAGGTGCAGGGCGCCTACGAGCAGTACTTC; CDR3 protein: CASSYQKVQGAYEQYF
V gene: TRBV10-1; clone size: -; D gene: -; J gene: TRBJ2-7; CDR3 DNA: TGCGCCAGCAGTGAGTCGAATAAGGAGCAGTCCTTC; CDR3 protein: CASSESNKEQSF
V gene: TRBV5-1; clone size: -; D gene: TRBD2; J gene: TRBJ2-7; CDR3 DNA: TGCGCCAGCAGCTTGGATAGCGGGAGGGCCAACTACGAGCAGTACTTC; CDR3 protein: CASSLDSGRANYEQYF
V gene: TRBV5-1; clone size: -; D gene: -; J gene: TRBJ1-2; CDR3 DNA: TGCGCCAGCAGCTTGGGGGGCGCTAATGGCTACACCTTC; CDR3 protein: CASSLGGANGYTF
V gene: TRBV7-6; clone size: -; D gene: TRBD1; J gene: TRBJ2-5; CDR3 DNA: TGTGCCAGCAGCTGGGGACAGGGATTCCAAGAGACCCAGTACTTC; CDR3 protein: CASSWGQGFQETQYF
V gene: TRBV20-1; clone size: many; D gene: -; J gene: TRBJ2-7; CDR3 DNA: TGCAGTGCTAGCGGGAGAGGGATCGAGCAGTACTTC; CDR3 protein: CSASGRGIEQYF
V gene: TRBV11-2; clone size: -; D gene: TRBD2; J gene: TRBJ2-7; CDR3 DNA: TGTGCCAGCAGCTTAGTGTCTAGCGGGAGGGCTTACGAGCAGTACTTC; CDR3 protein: CASSLVSSGRAYEQYF
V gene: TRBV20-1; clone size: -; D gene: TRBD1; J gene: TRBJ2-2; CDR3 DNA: TGCAGTGCGAGACAGGGGGACACCGGGGAGCTGTTTTTT; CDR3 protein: CSARQGDTGELFF
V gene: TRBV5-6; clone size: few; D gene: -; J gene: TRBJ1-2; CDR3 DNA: TGTGCCAGCAGCAAATCAGGGAACTATGGCTACACCTTC; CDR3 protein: CASSKSGNYGYTF
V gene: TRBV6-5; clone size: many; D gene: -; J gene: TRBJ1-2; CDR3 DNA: TGTGCCAAGGCTCCGGGGAACGGCTACACCTTC; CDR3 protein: CAKAPGNGYTF
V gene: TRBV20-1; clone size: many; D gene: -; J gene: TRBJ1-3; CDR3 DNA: TGCAGTGCTAAAAACTCTGGAAACACCATATATTTT; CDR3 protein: CSAKNSGNTIYF
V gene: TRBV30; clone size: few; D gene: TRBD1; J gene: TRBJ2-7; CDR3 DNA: TGTGCCTGGAGTAGACAGGGGATAGCCTACGAGCAGTACTTC; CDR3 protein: CAWSRQGIAYEQYF
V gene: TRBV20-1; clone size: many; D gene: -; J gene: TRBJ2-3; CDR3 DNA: TGCAGTGCGGAAAGACTAGATACGCAGTATTTT; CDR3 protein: CSAERLDTQYF
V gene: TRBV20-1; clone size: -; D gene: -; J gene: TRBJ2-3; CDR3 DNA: TGCAGTGCTTTTTCAGATGATTTGGGCGGGATCATCACAAATACGCAGTATTTT; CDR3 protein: CSAFSDDLGGIITNTQYF
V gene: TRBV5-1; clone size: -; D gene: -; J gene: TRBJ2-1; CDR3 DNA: TGCGCCAGTAATCGGGCCCCAGGAGACAATGAGCAGTTCTTC; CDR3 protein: CASNRAPGDNEQFF
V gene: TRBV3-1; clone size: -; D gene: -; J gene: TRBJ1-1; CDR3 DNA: TGTGCCAGCAGCCAAGATGCCCTTCTCACTGAAGCTTTCTTT; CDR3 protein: CASSQDALLTEAFF
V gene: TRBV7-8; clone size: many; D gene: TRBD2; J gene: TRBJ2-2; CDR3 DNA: TGTGCCAGCAGCTACCTAGCGGGAGCCGGGGAGCTGTTTTTT; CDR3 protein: CASSYLAGAGELFF
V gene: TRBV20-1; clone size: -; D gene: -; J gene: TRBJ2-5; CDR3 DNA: TGCAGTGCCAAGAGACCGACAGGGGAGGGAGAGACCCAGTACTTC; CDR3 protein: CSAKRPTGEGETQYF
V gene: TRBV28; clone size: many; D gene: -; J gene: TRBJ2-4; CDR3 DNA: TGTGCCAGCAGTTTCCAGGGAAGGGACATTCAGTACTTC; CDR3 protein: CASSFQGRDIQYF
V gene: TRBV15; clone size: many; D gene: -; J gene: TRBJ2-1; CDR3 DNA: TGTGCCACCAGCAGTAGGCGCGGGTCCTACAATGAGCAGTTCTTC; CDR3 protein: CATSSRRGSYNEQFF
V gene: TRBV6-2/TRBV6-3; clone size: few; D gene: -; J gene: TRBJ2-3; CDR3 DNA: TGTGCCAGCAGTTACCCAACGGCCCTCACAGATACGCAGTATTTT; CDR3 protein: CASSYPTALTDTQYF
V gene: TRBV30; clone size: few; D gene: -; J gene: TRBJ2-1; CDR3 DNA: TGTGCCTGGAGTGAGAATGAGCAGTTCTTC; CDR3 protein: CAWSENEQFF
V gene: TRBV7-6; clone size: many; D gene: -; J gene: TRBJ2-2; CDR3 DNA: TGTGCCAGCAGCTCAACTTTTACCGGGGAGCTGTTTTTT; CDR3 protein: CASSSTFTGELFF
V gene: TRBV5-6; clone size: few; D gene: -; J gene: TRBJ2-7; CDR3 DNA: TGTGCCAGCAGGGCTGCGGGACGGATGACCTACGAGCAGTACTTC; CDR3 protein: CASRAAGRMTYEQYF
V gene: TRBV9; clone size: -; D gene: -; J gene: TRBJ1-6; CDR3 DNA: TGTGCCAGCAGCCCTACTCCGAGCTCCTATAATTCACCCCTCCACTTT; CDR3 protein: CASSPTPSSYNSPLHF
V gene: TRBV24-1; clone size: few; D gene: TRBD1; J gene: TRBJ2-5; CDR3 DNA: TGTGCCACCAGTGATTTGCCGGGAAGAGGGACAGCCGGGGAGACCCAGTACTTC; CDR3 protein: CATSDLPGRGTAGETQYF
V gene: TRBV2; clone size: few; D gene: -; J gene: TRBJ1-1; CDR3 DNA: TGTGCCAGCAGTGTTGGTACCTACACTGAAGCTTTCTTT; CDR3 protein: CASSVGTYTEAFF